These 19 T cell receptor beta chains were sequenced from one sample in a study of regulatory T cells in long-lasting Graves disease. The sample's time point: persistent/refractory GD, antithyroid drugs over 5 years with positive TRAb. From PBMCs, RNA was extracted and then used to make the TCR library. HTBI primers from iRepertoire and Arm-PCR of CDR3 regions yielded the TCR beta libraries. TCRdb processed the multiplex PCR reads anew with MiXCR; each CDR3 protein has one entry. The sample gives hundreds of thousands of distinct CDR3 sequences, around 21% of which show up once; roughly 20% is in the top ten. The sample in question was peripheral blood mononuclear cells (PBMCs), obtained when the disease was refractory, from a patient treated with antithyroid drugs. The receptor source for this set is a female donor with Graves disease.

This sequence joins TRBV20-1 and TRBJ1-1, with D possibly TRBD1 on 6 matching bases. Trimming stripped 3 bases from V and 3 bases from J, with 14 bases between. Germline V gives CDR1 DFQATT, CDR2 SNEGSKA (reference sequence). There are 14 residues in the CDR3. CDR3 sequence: CSARGTGRDTEAFF. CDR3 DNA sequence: TGCAGTGCTAGGGGAACAGGGCGGGACACTGAAGCTTTCTTT.

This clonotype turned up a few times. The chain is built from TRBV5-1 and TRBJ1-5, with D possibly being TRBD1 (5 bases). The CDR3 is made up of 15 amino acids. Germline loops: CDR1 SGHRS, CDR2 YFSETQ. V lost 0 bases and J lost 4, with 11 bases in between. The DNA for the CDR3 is TGCGCCAGCAGCTTGGGGGGGTCCACGAATCAGCCCCAGCATTTT. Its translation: CASSLGGSTNQPQHF.

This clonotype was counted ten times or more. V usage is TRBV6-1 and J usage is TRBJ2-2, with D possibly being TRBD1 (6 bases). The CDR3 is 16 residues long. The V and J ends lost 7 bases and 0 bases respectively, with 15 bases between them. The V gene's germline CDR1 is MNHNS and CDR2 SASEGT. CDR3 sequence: CASIARGTPNTGELFF. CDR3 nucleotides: TGTGCCAGCATAGCGAGAGGGACACCGAACACCGGGGAGCTGTTTTTT.

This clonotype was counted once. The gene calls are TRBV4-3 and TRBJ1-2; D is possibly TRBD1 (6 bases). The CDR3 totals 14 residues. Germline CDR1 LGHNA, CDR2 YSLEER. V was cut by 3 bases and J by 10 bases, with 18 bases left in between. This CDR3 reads CASSQSEQGTAYTF. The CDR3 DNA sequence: TGCGCCAGCAGCCAGAGTGAACAGGGAACGGCCTACACCTTC.

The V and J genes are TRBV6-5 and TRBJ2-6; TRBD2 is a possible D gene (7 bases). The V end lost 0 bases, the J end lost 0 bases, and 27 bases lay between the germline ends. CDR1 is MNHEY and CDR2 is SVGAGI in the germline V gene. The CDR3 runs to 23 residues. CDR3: CASSYSTRGRAPDQFSGANVLTF. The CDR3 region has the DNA TGTGCCAGCAGTTACTCGACGCGGGGGCGAGCCCCTGACCAATTCTCTGGGGCCAACGTCCTGACTTTC.

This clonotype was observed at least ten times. CDR3 loop: CAWRLSKETQYF. The CDR3 DNA follows: TGTGCCTGGAGGCTAAGCAAAGAGACCCAGTACTTC. V gene TRBV30 combines with J gene TRBJ2-5; D gene unclear. The CDR3 consists of 12 residues. V shed 3 bases and J shed 3 bases, with 8 bases lying between them. CDR1 is GTSNPN, CDR2 SVGIG, per germline (reference sequence).

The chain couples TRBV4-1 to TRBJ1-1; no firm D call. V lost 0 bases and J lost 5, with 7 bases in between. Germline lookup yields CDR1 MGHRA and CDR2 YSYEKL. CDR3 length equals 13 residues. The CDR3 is CASSQDAPTEAFF. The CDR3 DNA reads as TGCGCCAGCAGCCAAGATGCACCAACTGAAGCTTTCTTT.

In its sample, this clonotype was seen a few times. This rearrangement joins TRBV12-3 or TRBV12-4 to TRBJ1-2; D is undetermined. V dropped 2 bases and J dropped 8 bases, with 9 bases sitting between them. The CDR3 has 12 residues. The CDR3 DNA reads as TGTGCCAGCAGTTTAAATGAGCTCGGCTACACCTTC. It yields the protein CASSLNELGYTF.

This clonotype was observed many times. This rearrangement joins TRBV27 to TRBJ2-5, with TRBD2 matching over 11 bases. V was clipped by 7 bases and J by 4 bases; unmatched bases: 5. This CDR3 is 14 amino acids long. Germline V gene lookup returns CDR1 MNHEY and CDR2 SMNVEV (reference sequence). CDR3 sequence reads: CASTTSGSGETQYF. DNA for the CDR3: TGTGCCAGCACCACTAGCGGGAGTGGAGAGACCCAGTACTTC.

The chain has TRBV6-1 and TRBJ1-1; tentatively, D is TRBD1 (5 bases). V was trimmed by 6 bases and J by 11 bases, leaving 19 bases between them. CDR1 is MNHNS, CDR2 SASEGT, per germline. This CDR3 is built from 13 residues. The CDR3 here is CASSGTSGWGAFF. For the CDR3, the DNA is TGTGCCAGCAGCGGGACCTCCGGTTGGGGGGCTTTCTTT.

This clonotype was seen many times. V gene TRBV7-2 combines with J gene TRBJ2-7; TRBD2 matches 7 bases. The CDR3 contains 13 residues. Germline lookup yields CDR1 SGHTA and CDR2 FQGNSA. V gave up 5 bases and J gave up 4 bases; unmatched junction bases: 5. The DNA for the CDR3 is TGTGCCAGCAGCCGGGACTACGCATACGAGCAGTACTTC. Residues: CASSRDYAYEQYF.

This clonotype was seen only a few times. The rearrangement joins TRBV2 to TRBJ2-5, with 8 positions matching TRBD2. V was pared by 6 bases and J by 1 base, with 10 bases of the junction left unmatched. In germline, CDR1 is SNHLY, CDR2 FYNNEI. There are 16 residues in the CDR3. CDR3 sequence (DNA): TGTGCCAGCAGCTTAGAGGCTAGCGGGTTCCAAGAGACCCAGTACTTC. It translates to CASSLEASGFQETQYF.

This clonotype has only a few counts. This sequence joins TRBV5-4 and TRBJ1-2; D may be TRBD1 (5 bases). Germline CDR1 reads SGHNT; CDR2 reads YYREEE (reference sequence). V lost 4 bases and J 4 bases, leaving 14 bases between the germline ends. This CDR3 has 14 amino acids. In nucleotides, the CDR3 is TGTGCCAGCAGCATCCAGGGCGGTGGCTATGGCTACACCTTC. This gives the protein CASSIQGGGYGYTF.

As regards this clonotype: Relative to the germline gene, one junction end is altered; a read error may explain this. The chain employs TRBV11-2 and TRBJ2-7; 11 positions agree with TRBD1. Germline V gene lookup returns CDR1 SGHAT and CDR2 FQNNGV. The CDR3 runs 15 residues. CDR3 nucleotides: TGCGCCAGCAGCCAAGAGGGACAGGGGGGGTACGAGCAGTACTTC. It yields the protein CASSQEGQGGYEQYF.

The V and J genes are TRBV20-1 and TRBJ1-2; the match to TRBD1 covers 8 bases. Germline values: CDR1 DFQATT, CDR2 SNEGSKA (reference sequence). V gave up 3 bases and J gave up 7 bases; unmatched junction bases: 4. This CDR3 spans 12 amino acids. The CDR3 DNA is TGCAGTGCTAGGGGACAGGAGCGTGGCTACACCTTC. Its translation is CSARGQERGYTF.

In DNA form, the CDR3 reads TGTGCCAGCAGTTTGGGAGTCCAGGGAGTCCTGACTTTC. It encodes CASSLGVQGVLTF. The chain links TRBV12-3 or TRBV12-4 to TRBJ2-6, with D perhaps matching TRBD1 or TRBD2 (5 bases each). CDR3 size: 13 residues. V lost 3 bases, J lost 13 bases, and 13 bases lay in between.

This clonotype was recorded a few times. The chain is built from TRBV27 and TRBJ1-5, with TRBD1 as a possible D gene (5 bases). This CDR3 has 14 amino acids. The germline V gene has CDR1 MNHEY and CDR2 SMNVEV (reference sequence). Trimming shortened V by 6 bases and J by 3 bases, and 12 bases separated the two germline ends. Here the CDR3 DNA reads TGTGCCAGCAGGGGGATGGGGGACAATCAGCCCCAGCATTTT. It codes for CASRGMGDNQPQHF.

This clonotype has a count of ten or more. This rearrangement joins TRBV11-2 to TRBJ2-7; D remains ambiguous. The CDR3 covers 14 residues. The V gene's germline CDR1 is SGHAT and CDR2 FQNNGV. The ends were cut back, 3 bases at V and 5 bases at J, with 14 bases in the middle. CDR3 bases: TGTGCCAGCAGCTTCTCAGGTTCTATGGACGAGCAGTACTTC. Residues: CASSFSGSMDEQYF.

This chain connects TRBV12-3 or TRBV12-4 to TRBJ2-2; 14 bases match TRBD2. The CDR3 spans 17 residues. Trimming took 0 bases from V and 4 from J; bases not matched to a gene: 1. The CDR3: CASSLAGLAGVTGELFF. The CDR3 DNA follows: TGTGCCAGCAGTTTAGCGGGACTAGCGGGAGTCACCGGGGAGCTGTTTTTT.